One and the same sample provided the 29 T cell receptor beta chains below, sequenced in a study of spatial heterogeneity in lung cancer. Time point described: blood at routine non-recurrence follow-up after resection. Using its own MiXCR run on the 5' RACE reads, TCRdb lists one record per CDR3 protein. The sample consists of about 70,000 distinct CDR3 sequences, 7.5% to 10% of them appearing once. The sequenced sample was PBMCs, obtained at follow-up. These receptors were taken from a female donor with early-stage non-small cell lung cancer.

This clonotype has ten or more counts. V is TRBV7-8 and J is TRBJ2-1; 10 nucleotides line up with TRBD2. The CDR3 totals 14 residues. V was clipped by 5 bases and J by 5 bases; unmatched bases: 3. Germline CDR1 reads SGHVS; CDR2 reads FQNEAQ. This chain's CDR3 is CASSLTSGDNEQFF. The CDR3, as DNA: TGTGCCAGCAGCCTAACTAGCGGGGACAATGAGCAGTTCTTC.

This clonotype was recorded many times. The chain combines TRBV18 with TRBJ2-3; TRBD2 matches at 10 bases. Germline V gives CDR1 KGHSH, CDR2 LQKENI. The CDR3 has 15 residues. Trimming at V came to 5 bases and at J to 5 bases, leaving 7 bases not matched to a gene. The CDR3 DNA sequence: TGTGCCAGCTCATCGCTAGCGGGAGAGGGAGATACGCAGTATTTT. Amino acids: CASSSLAGEGDTQYF.

This rearrangement joins TRBV20-1 to TRBJ1-1; D may be TRBD1 (6 bases). The CDR3 covers 13 residues. Germline CDR1 DFQATT, CDR2 SNEGSKA (reference sequence). Trimming left V 3 bases short and J 1 base short, with 9 bases between. CDR3 coding DNA: TGCAGTGCTAGGGGACACCAGAACACTGAAGCTTTCTTT. This translates into CSARGHQNTEAFF.

This clonotype is medium-sized (0.01 to 0.1%). The rearrangement joins TRBV5-1 to TRBJ2-4; TRBD2 might be the D (5 bases). Trimming removed 0 bases from V and 3 bases from J, with 25 bases in between. Germline-derived CDR1 and CDR2 are SGHRS and YFSETQ. The CDR3 has 20 amino acids. As DNA, the CDR3 is TGCGCCAGCAGCTTGGGGCCCCGGTCTGGCCCGGGATTAGGCAAAAACATTCAGTACTTC. Its protein is CASSLGPRSGPGLGKNIQYF.

Ten or more counts support this clonotype. The J gene is TRBJ2-5, the V gene TRBV29-1; 11 nucleotides align to TRBD2. Germline V gene data show CDR1 as SQVTM and CDR2 as ANQGSEA. The CDR3 runs to 12 residues. V shed 8 bases, J shed 6 bases, and the junction held 5 bases outside the gene matches. DNA for the CDR3: TGCAGCTTCCTAGCGGGAGGAAAGACCCAGTACTTC. Encoded protein: CSFLAGGKTQYF.

The chain uses TRBV18 and TRBJ2-3; TRBD2 aligns across 11 bases. The CDR3 sequence is 16 residues long. CDR1 and CDR2 from the germline V gene are KGHSH and LQKENI. Trimming cost V 3 bases and J 2 bases; bases outside gene matches: 4. The CDR3 DNA sequence: TGTGCCAGCTCACCCGGGACTAGCGGACCCACAGATACGCAGTATTTT. Its translation: CASSPGTSGPTDTQYF. The whole variable domain, filled in from reference TRBV18 and TRBJ2-3, reads NAGVMQNPRHLVRRRGQEARLRCSPMKGHSHVYWYRQLPEEGLKFMVYLQKENIIDESGMPKERFSAEFPKEGPSILRIQQVVRGDSAAYFCASSPGTSGPTDTQYFGPGTRLTVL.

This clonotype was seen repeatedly, ten times or more. The chain recombines TRBV6-5 with TRBJ1-1; no firm D call. V dropped 8 bases and J dropped 5 bases, with 15 bases sitting between them. Germline CDR1 reads MNHEY; CDR2 reads SVGAGI. The CDR3 is made up of 13 amino acids. The DNA of the CDR3 is TGTGCCAGCTTCCCCACTATGTATACTGAAGCTTTCTTT. Its protein is CASFPTMYTEAFF.

This clonotype was recorded at least ten times. The chain uses TRBV9 and TRBJ1-2; the match to TRBD1 covers 7 bases. Germline trimming cut 3 bases from V and 7 bases from J; bases unmatched to any gene: 12. Germline V gene lookup returns CDR1 SGDLS and CDR2 YYNGEE. The CDR3 runs to 15 residues. Here the CDR3 DNA reads TGTGCCAGCAGCGGATACTCGCGAGACAGGGCTGGCTACACCTTC. Protein sequence: CASSGYSRDRAGYTF.

This clonotype was recorded many times. The J gene is TRBJ2-1, the V gene TRBV7-3, with a possible D match to TRBD2 (7 bases). The CDR3 extends over 14 amino acids. Per germline, CDR1 SGHTA and CDR2 FQGTGA. The V end lost 8 bases, the J end lost 5 bases, and 16 bases lay between the germline ends. CDR3 region: CASRAGASDNEQFF. CDR3 in DNA: TGTGCCAGCCGCGCGGGGGCCTCTGACAATGAGCAGTTCTTC.

The genes are TRBV3-1 and TRBJ2-7; 10 nucleotides line up with TRBD1. CDR3 length: 16 amino acids. Looked up from germline, CDR1 is LGHDT and CDR2 is YNNKEL (reference sequence). V gave up 0 bases and J gave up 11 bases; unmatched junction bases: 13. Written as DNA, the CDR3 is TGTGCCAGCAGCCAAGATTGGGGACAGGGGCCTTCGGCTGAGTACTTC. Translated, it gives CASSQDWGQGPSAEYF.

This clonotype was detected many times. The chain joins TRBV6-6 to TRBJ1-3; weak D call: TRBD1 (6 bases). Germline CDR1 and CDR2: MNHNY and SVGAGI (reference sequence). Trimming took 6 bases from V and 2 from J, leaving 11 bases between them. This CDR3 contains 14 residues. The DNA for the CDR3 is TGTGCCAGCAGACAGGGTGAGGCTGGAAACACCATATATTTT. Protein product: CASRQGEAGNTIYF.

This chain connects TRBV6-1 to TRBJ2-3; 9 bases agree with TRBD2. Germline CDR1 is MNHNS and CDR2 is SASEGT. This CDR3 spans 13 amino acids. Trimming cost V 6 bases and J 6 bases; bases outside gene matches: 4. CDR3 sequence: CASRVAGVDTQYF. The CDR3 DNA follows: TGTGCCAGCAGGGTAGCGGGAGTGGATACGCAGTATTTT.

This clonotype was seen repeatedly, ten times or more. The chain employs TRBV3-1 and TRBJ1-1, with TRBD1 identical over 8 bases. V shed 4 bases, J shed 3 bases, and the junction held 4 bases outside the gene matches. This CDR3 has 14 amino acids. The germline gives CDR1 LGHDT, CDR2 YNNKEL (reference sequence). CDR3 DNA: TGTGCCAGCAGCCCTTCGGACAGGGACACTGAAGCTTTCTTT. It codes for CASSPSDRDTEAFF.

This clonotype has more than one count but fewer than ten. V and J are TRBV28 and TRBJ1-3, with a possible D match to TRBD1 (5 bases). The V end lost 5 bases, the J end lost 0 bases, and 23 bases lay between the germline ends. Per germline, CDR1 MDHEN and CDR2 SYDVKM. This CDR3 contains 19 residues. CDR3 protein: CASSPGFYRGTYSGNTIYF. The CDR3 nucleotides read TGTGCCAGCAGTCCCGGCTTCTACCGGGGGACTTACTCTGGAAACACCATATATTTT.

A few counts support this clonotype. This chain connects TRBV19 to TRBJ1-2; tentatively, D is TRBD1 (6 bases). V lost 7 bases, J lost 7 bases, and 19 bases lay in between. Per the germline V gene, CDR1 is LNHDA and CDR2 is SQIVND (reference sequence). The length of the CDR3 is 14 residues. CDR3 coding DNA: TGTGCCAGTAAATGGCGGGGGCGACGCGGTGGCTACACCTTC. This encodes CASKWRGRRGGYTF.

This clonotype was picked up one time. The V gene is TRBV9, the J gene TRBJ2-1; D possibly corresponds to TRBD2 (6 bases). The germline V gene has CDR1 SGDLS and CDR2 YYNGEE. The ends were cut back, 4 bases at V and 8 bases at J, with 19 bases in the middle. This CDR3 has 15 amino acids. For the CDR3, the DNA is TGTGCCAGCAGCCCTACCTTGTGGACTATAGATGAGCAGTTCTTC. Amino acids: CASSPTLWTIDEQFF.

The chain employs TRBV7-9 and TRBJ2-7; D is uncertain. The CDR3 is 12 residues long. Germline-derived CDR1 and CDR2 are SEHNR and FQNEAQ (reference sequence). Trimming left V 5 bases short and J 2 bases short, with 7 bases between. Here the CDR3 reads CASSALAYEQYF. The CDR3 DNA reads as TGTGCCAGCAGCGCACTTGCCTACGAGCAGTACTTC.

This clonotype turned up a few times. The chain combines TRBV3-1 with TRBJ2-1, with D unclear. The CDR3 length is 12 residues. The V end lost 4 bases, the J end lost 7 bases, and 8 bases lay between the germline ends. Germline V gene sequence: CDR1 LGHDT, CDR2 YNNKEL (reference sequence). CDR3 coding DNA: TGTGCCAGCAGCCGAGAGTGGAATGAGCAGTTCTTC. It specifies CASSREWNEQFF.

There are many counts of this clonotype. The rearrangement uses TRBV15 and TRBJ2-7, with TRBD1 identical over 8 bases. V lost 5 bases and J lost 2; bases outside the gene matches: 5. The CDR3 length is 14 residues. Germline-derived CDR1 and CDR2 are LNHNV and YYDKDF (reference sequence). CDR3 sequence reads: CATSPTGDPYEQYF. Written as DNA, the CDR3 is TGTGCCACCAGCCCGACAGGGGACCCCTACGAGCAGTACTTC.

This clonotype was counted between two and nine times. This chain joins TRBV5-1 and TRBJ1-4; the D gene is possibly TRBD1 (5 bases). The CDR3 has 15 amino acids. Germline V CDR1 and CDR2: SGHRS, YFSETQ. The ends were cut back, 0 bases at V and 6 bases at J, with 12 bases in the middle. The CDR3 DNA reads as TGCGCCAGCAGCTTGGCCGGGGCTCACCATGAAAAACTGTTTTTT. It is translated as CASSLAGAHHEKLFF.

This clonotype was seen many times. The rearrangement uses TRBV28 and TRBJ1-1; maybe TRBD1 (5 bases). V lost 6 bases and J lost 4, with 18 bases in between. The V gene's germline CDR1 is MDHEN and CDR2 SYDVKM. This CDR3 is 15 amino acids long. The CDR3 reads CASSPPAGRGTEAFF. The CDR3 DNA reads as TGTGCCAGCAGCCCCCCAGCGGGGCGGGGCACTGAAGCTTTCTTT.

The chain joins TRBV25-1 to TRBJ2-7, with D maybe TRBD2 (6 bases). Germline V gene data show CDR1 as MGHDK and CDR2 as SYGVNS. CDR3 length equals 17 residues. Trimming took off 6 bases at V and 6 bases at J, with 27 bases between the two ends. The CDR3 region has the DNA TGTGCCAGCAGCGTCGGTTGGGTTTGGGGACTGGATTCCGAGCAGTACTTC. Amino acid sequence: CASSVGWVWGLDSEQYF.

There are many counts of this clonotype. This chain connects TRBV5-1 to TRBJ2-7; 15 nucleotides line up with TRBD2. CDR1 is SGHRS, CDR2 YFSETQ, per germline. V trimming: 3 bases; J trimming: 6 bases; junction bases outside the gene matches: 1. The CDR3 covers 14 residues. The CDR3 spells CASSSGLAGGEQYF. In DNA, the CDR3 is TGCGCCAGCAGCTCGGGACTAGCGGGGGGCGAGCAGTACTTC.

With respect to this clonotype: This may come from a read error, since a much larger clone is one base off. The CDR3 sequence: CVSRNRVTNEKLFF. The DNA for the CDR3 is TGTGTCAGCAGGAACAGGGTCACTAATGAAAAACTGTTTTTT. V usage is TRBV2 and J usage is TRBJ1-4; TRBD1 is a possible D gene (6 bases). Germline CDR1 reads SNHLY; CDR2 reads FYNNEI. The CDR3 contains 14 residues.

This clonotype was detected ten times or more. This chain links TRBV11-2 with TRBJ2-1; 8 bases map to TRBD2. This CDR3 contains 11 residues. V lost 5 bases to trimming and J lost 10 bases; unmatched junction nucleotides: 1. Per the germline V gene, CDR1 is SGHAT and CDR2 is FQNNGV. CDR3: CASSRGGEQFF. CDR3 sequence (DNA): TGTGCCAGCAGCCGGGGGGGAGAGCAGTTCTTC.

This clonotype occurred many times. The V call is TRBV10-3, the J call TRBJ2-7, with 7 bases lining up with TRBD1. V lost 10 bases and J lost 0; bases outside the gene matches: 9. Per germline, CDR1 ENHRY and CDR2 SYGVKD. This CDR3 spans 14 amino acids. The DNA of the CDR3 is TGTGCCAGCCTCCGGGACAGAGACTCCTACGAGCAGTACTTC. Translated: CASLRDRDSYEQYF.

CDR3 nucleotides: TGCAGCGTTTCGTCTAGCTATCCCAGCGGGGAGCTGTTTTTT. As protein: CSVSSSYPSGELFF. V usage is TRBV29-1 and J usage is TRBJ2-2, with a weak D call TRBD2 (5 bases). The CDR3 is made up of 14 amino acids. V was trimmed by 5 bases and J by 7 bases, leaving 17 bases between them. Looked up from germline, CDR1 is SQVTM and CDR2 is ANQGSEA.

The rearrangement links TRBV7-2 to TRBJ2-3, with TRBD2 matching over 14 bases. From germline, CDR1 is SGHTA and CDR2 FQGNSA. The CDR3 consists of 16 residues. With 4 bases clipped from V and 5 bases from J, the junction kept 5 bases outside the gene matches. CDR3 bases: TGTGCCAGCAGCTCAAGACTAGCGGGAGGGATAGATACGCAGTATTTT. Translated, it gives CASSSRLAGGIDTQYF.

This clonotype was counted many times. The chain links TRBV10-3 to TRBJ2-7; 12 bases agree with TRBD1. V lost 10 bases and J lost 5; bases outside the gene matches: 9. Germline CDR1 ENHRY, CDR2 SYGVKD. This CDR3 is built from 14 residues. This chain's CDR3 is CATRDRGLVNEQYF. CDR3 nucleotide sequence: TGTGCCACCAGGGACAGGGGGCTCGTCAACGAGCAGTACTTC.